The rows below give T cell receptor beta chains drawn from one sample of a study of T cells in Graves' hyperthyroidism and ophthalmopathy. Via MiXCR, TCRdb re-called the multiplex PCR reads, giving one row per CDR3 protein. The repertoire consists of some 650,000 distinct CDR3 sequences, with about a sixth occurring once and the leading ten covering 2.5% to 4%. The specimen sequenced was blood. All receptors derive from a woman aged 35 to 49 with Graves' ophthalmopathy. Each CDR3 is given with its conserved first and last residue. Fields, in order: J gene, D gene, V gene, clone size, CDR3 length, CDR3 protein, CDR3 DNA. The D gene is left open where the match is weak. A clone size is listed for some rows: how often the clone was seen (once, few, many), or a class if it is expanded.

J: TRBJ1-2; D: TRBD1; V: TRBV2; size: -; length: 14; CDR3: CASRNRGPDYGYTF; DNA: TGTGCCAGCAGAAACAGGGGCCCCGACTATGGCTACACCTTC
J: TRBJ2-5; D: -; V: TRBV5-1; size: few; length: 11; CDR3: CASSDGRTQYF; DNA: TGCGCCAGCAGCGACGGCCGGACCCAGTACTTC
J: TRBJ2-3; D: TRBD1; V: TRBV29-1; size: few; length: 14; CDR3: CSAKTRQGWDTQYF; DNA: TGCAGCGCCAAGACTCGACAGGGTTGGGATACGCAGTATTTT
J: TRBJ2-1; D: -; V: TRBV7-2; size: many; length: 13; CDR3: CASSSPPYNEQFF; DNA: TGTGCCAGCAGCTCCCCCCCCTACAATGAGCAGTTCTTC
J: TRBJ1-1; D: -; V: TRBV10-2; size: -; length: 13; CDR3: CASRDNLNTEAFF; DNA: TGCGCCAGCAGGGACAACCTCAACACTGAAGCTTTCTTT
J: TRBJ2-5; D: TRBD1; V: TRBV29-1; size: few; length: 14; CDR3: CSVLDRGGVQTQYF; DNA: TGCAGCGTCCTCGACAGGGGGGGAGTGCAGACCCAGTACTTC
J: TRBJ2-7; D: -; V: TRBV12-3/TRBV12-4; size: few; length: 13; CDR3: CASTQGDIYEQCF; DNA: TGTGCCAGCACCCAAGGGGACATCTACGAGCAGTGCTTC
J: TRBJ1-2; D: TRBD1; V: TRBV20-1; size: -; length: 15; CDR3: CSASDPGQGVVGYTF; DNA: TGCAGTGCTAGCGATCCGGGACAGGGGGTTGTAGGCTACACCTTC
J: TRBJ2-6; D: -; V: TRBV7-3; size: few; length: 15; CDR3: CASSYTVSGANVLTF; DNA: TGTGCCAGCAGCTACACGGTATCTGGGGCCAACGTCCTGACTTTC
J: TRBJ2-1; D: TRBD2; V: TRBV9; size: -; length: 18; CDR3: CASSVEGTSGRAYNEQFF; DNA: TGTGCCAGCAGCGTAGAGGGGACTAGCGGGAGGGCCTACAATGAGCAGTTCTTC
J: TRBJ1-4; D: -; V: TRBV6-1; size: few; length: 14; CDR3: CASSEYIGDEKLFF; DNA: TGTGCCAGCAGTGAATACATCGGTGACGAAAAACTGTTTTTT
J: TRBJ2-1; D: -; V: TRBV7-2; size: few; length: 14; CDR3: CASSSTGDYNEQFF; DNA: TGTGCCAGCAGCTCTACAGGAGATTACAATGAGCAGTTCTTC
J: TRBJ2-3; D: -; V: TRBV12-3/TRBV12-4; size: few; length: 16; CDR3: CASRLSLGRQRDTQYF; DNA: TGTGCCAGCAGACTAAGTTTAGGCAGGCAAAGGGATACGCAGTATTTT
J: TRBJ2-1; D: TRBD1; V: TRBV30; size: -; length: 15; CDR3: CAWSGGQVYINEQFF; DNA: TGTGCCTGGAGTGGGGGACAGGTTTATATTAATGAGCAGTTCTTC
J: TRBJ2-1; D: TRBD1; V: TRBV11-2; size: many; length: 15; CDR3: CASSLRQGAPNEQFF; DNA: TGTGCCAGCAGCTTACGACAGGGGGCCCCCAATGAGCAGTTCTTC
J: TRBJ2-5; D: TRBD1; V: TRBV24-1; size: many; length: 17; CDR3: CATSGGTGRSARETQYF; DNA: TGTGCCACCAGTGGGGGGACAGGGAGGTCGGCACGGGAGACCCAGTACTTC
J: TRBJ2-7; D: -; V: TRBV5-1; size: -; length: 14; CDR3: CASSLVGGSYKQYF; DNA: TGCGCCAGCAGCTTGGTCGGGGGATCCTACAAGCAGTACTTC
J: TRBJ2-2; D: -; V: TRBV7-3; size: -; length: 16; CDR3: CASSLMANPDFGELFF; DNA: TGTGCCAGCAGCTTAATGGCTAATCCCGATTTCGGGGAGCTGTTTTTT
J: TRBJ1-3; D: TRBD1; V: TRBV3-1; size: few; length: 15; CDR3: CASSDQQGSGNTIYF; DNA: TGTGCCAGCAGCGATCAACAGGGGTCCGGAAACACCATATATTTT
J: TRBJ2-1; D: -; V: TRBV12-3/TRBV12-4; size: few; length: 14; CDR3: CASGASGSYNEQFF; DNA: TGTGCCAGCGGGGCGTCGGGGTCCTACAATGAGCAGTTCTTC
J: TRBJ2-3; D: TRBD2; V: TRBV7-2; size: -; length: 16; CDR3: CASSSGLATGGDTQYF; DNA: TGTGCCAGCAGCTCGGGACTAGCGACGGGGGGAGATACGCAGTATTTT
J: TRBJ2-1; D: -; V: TRBV12-3/TRBV12-4; size: few; length: 15; CDR3: CASSRERRSYNEQFF; DNA: TGTGCCAGCAGTAGAGAGCGACGCTCCTACAATGAGCAGTTCTTC
J: TRBJ1-5; D: -; V: TRBV6-1; size: -; length: 12; CDR3: CASSEVRGPQHF; DNA: TGTGCCAGCAGTGAAGTCCGAGGGCCCCAGCATTTT
J: TRBJ1-5; D: -; V: TRBV7-2; size: many; length: 15; CDR3: CASSLAHFSNQPQHF; DNA: TGTGCCAGCAGCTTAGCACATTTTAGCAATCAGCCCCAGCATTTT
J: TRBJ2-6; D: -; V: TRBV12-3/TRBV12-4; size: few; length: 13; CDR3: CASRSAGANVLTF; DNA: TGTGCCAGCAGATCTGCTGGGGCCAACGTCCTGACTTTC
J: TRBJ2-3; D: -; V: TRBV18; size: few; length: 15; CDR3: CASSPMTGPQDTQYF; DNA: TGTGCCAGCTCACCAATGACAGGTCCCCAAGATACGCAGTATTTT
J: TRBJ2-5; D: -; V: TRBV20-1; size: many; length: 14; CDR3: CSASGADSLETQYF; DNA: TGCAGTGCTAGTGGGGCGGACTCTCTGGAGACCCAGTACTTC
J: TRBJ2-1; D: TRBD2; V: TRBV4-1; size: -; length: 16; CDR3: CASSQVGSGRRNEQFF; DNA: TGCGCCAGCAGCCAAGTTGGAAGCGGGAGGAGAAATGAGCAGTTCTTC
J: TRBJ2-7; D: -; V: TRBV20-1; size: few; length: 12; CDR3: CSARVKLLEQYF; DNA: TGCAGTGCACGGGTGAAGCTGCTCGAGCAGTACTTC
J: TRBJ2-5; D: TRBD2; V: TRBV20-1; size: -; length: 16; CDR3: CSAPAGTSHRRETQYF; DNA: TGCAGTGCTCCCGCCGGGACTAGCCATAGAAGAGAGACCCAGTACTTC
J: TRBJ1-4; D: -; V: TRBV3-1; size: many; length: 14; CDR3: CASSLRTSNEKLFF; DNA: TGTGCCAGCAGCCTCCGGACATCTAATGAAAAACTGTTTTTT
J: TRBJ2-5; D: TRBD2; V: TRBV6-1; size: many; length: 18; CDR3: CASSELGTSGRSGKTQYF; DNA: TGTGCCAGCAGTGAACTAGGAACTAGCGGGAGGAGTGGGAAGACCCAGTACTTC
J: TRBJ1-1; D: -; V: TRBV28; size: many; length: 15; CDR3: CASSLGVGPNTEAFF; DNA: TGTGCCAGCAGTTTAGGGGTGGGACCGAACACTGAAGCTTTCTTT
J: TRBJ2-7; D: -; V: TRBV2; size: many; length: 15; CDR3: CASSEAPAGGLEQYF; DNA: TGTGCCAGCAGTGAAGCACCCGCAGGGGGGCTCGAGCAGTACTTC
J: TRBJ1-5; D: TRBD1; V: TRBV5-5; size: few; length: 17; CDR3: CASSPRPGTGAEQPQHF; DNA: TGTGCCAGCAGCCCCCGCCCGGGTACAGGGGCTGAACAGCCCCAGCATTTT
J: TRBJ1-2; D: TRBD1; V: TRBV28; size: many; length: 14; CDR3: CASSPGTGNYGYTF; DNA: TGTGCCAGCAGCCCCGGGACAGGGAACTATGGCTACACCTTC
J: TRBJ1-2; D: -; V: TRBV12-3/TRBV12-4; size: -; length: 14; CDR3: CASSRLRQSWGYTF; DNA: TGTGCCAGCAGCCGGCTTAGACAGTCTTGGGGCTACACCTTC
J: TRBJ2-1; D: -; V: TRBV14; size: -; length: 13; CDR3: CASSPFRSYEQFF; DNA: TGTGCCAGCAGCCCCTTTCGTTCCTACGAGCAGTTCTTC
J: TRBJ1-3; D: TRBD1; V: TRBV5-6; size: many; length: 17; CDR3: CASSWDSHRSSGNTIYF; DNA: TGTGCCAGCAGCTGGGACAGCCACCGGAGCTCTGGAAACACCATATATTTT
J: TRBJ2-1; D: TRBD1; V: TRBV19; size: -; length: 16; CDR3: CASQPQGAISYNEQFF; DNA: TGTGCCAGCCAACCACAGGGGGCGATCTCCTACAATGAGCAGTTCTTC
J: TRBJ2-1; D: -; V: TRBV5-1; size: -; length: 17; CDR3: CASSLTPGLQTYNEQFF; DNA: TGCGCCAGCAGCCTCACTCCGGGGCTACAAACCTACAATGAGCAGTTCTTC
J: TRBJ2-3; D: TRBD2; V: TRBV5-5; size: many; length: 16; CDR3: CASSLAGTSSADTQYF; DNA: TGTGCCAGCAGCCTCGCCGGGACTAGTTCAGCAGATACGCAGTATTTT